Listed here is a single T cell receptor beta chain. Its antigen is currently unknown. The data are from a study of PD-L1 blockade in urothelial cancer. Study information: Atezolizumab (1,200 mg intravenously every 3 weeks) began at some point between 2014 and 2015 for patients. General study findings and limits: Below-median blood TCR clonality before treatment forecast better survival.

The CDR3 spans 18 residues. J lost 3 bases, V lost 3 bases, and 13 bases had no gene match. Germline-derived CDR1 and CDR2 are SGHAT and FQNNGV. TCRdb's copy holds only in-frame clones and misses some; the assay was immunoSEQ multiplex PCR. The profile shows around 120,000 clones, about 85% of them singletons. Each patient's cancer was a locally advanced or metastatic urothelial carcinoma. The sequence derives from a man aged 50 to 60 with urothelial cancer. This chain connects TRBV11-2 to TRBJ2-7; TRBD2 aligns across 11 bases. Here the sequenced sample was PBMCs, taken around atezolizumab (anti-PD-L1) treatment. CDR3 loop: CASSFDTPLAGGFYEQYF. In DNA form, the CDR3 reads TGTGCCAGCAGCTTCGACACACCCCTAGCGGGAGGATTCTACGAGCAGTACTTC.